Included here is one T cell receptor beta chain sequence, with context. What it binds is unknown. Sequencing was performed with immunoSEQ multiplex PCR; in TCRdb, only in-frame clones are kept and a portion is missing. The sample has under 2,000,000 clones, about 95% seen once. CD45RO-negative cells were positively selected for CCR7, leaving out terminally differentiated effector memory CD45RA+ cells. Only Caucasian adults living in Nashville, Tennessee served as donors. The data originate from a study of shared clonotypes between healthy human individuals. Findings of the study overall: Relative to their counterparts shared across all four donors, non-shared clonotypes exhibited diminished generation probabilities. The naive CD4 repertoires of a few donors were compared, and around 4.9% of clonotypes were shared.

From germline, CDR1 is MNHEY and CDR2 SVGAGI. V lost 2 bases to trimming and J lost 4 bases, with 11 bases between them. The CDR3 runs to 14 residues. The sample consisted of naive CD8+ T cells sorted from blood. The clonotype was recovered from a man aged 18 to 30 in good health. This rearrangement joins TRBV6-5 to TRBJ1-2, with D possibly matching TRBD1 (5 bases). CDR3 sequence: CASSYREGPYGYTF. In DNA form, the CDR3 reads TGTGCCAGCAGTTACAGGGAGGGGCCCTATGGCTACACCTTC.